This T cell receptor beta chain was identified in a study of long-term antiretroviral therapy in people with HIV. The overall study: Samples collected earliest predate the 2015 immediate-ART recommendation by about a decade. General study points: HIV repertoire CDR3 lengths ranged less widely than those of controls. Transplant donor controls retained higher diversity, though diversity increased after ART.

Trimming cost V 3 bases and J 5 bases, with 16 bases left between them. Looked up from germline, CDR1 is MNHEY and CDR2 is SMNVEV (reference sequence). The CDR3 runs to 15 residues. Researchers secured at least one pre-ART and at least two post-ART PBMC samples from each donor. As regards this clone: Its cognate antigen is unknown.

Sequencing used immunoSEQ v3.0 at survey level. TCRdb's table, derived via immunoSEQ multiplex PCR, lists solely in-frame clones and lacks some. This sample has 30,000 to 40,000 clones, with approximately 74% found just once. This sequence joins TRBV27 and TRBJ1-1, with D hard to call. This receptor was taken from a man aged 45 to 65 with HIV. The specimen comprised unsorted PBMCs, sampled 3 years after starting antiretroviral therapy. The CDR3 bases are TGTGCCAGCAGTTTGGTTTCGAGGGATAGGACTGAAGCTTTCTTT. Encoded protein: CASSLVSRDRTEAFF.